This T cell receptor beta chain was sequenced for a study of Graves' ophthalmopathy and Graves' hyperthyroidism. This clonotype was seen repeatedly, ten times or more. As the template, RNA transcripts were used to amplify TCR beta CDR3 regions. RT-PCR with HTBI primers came first, then second-round multiplex PCR. TCRdb independently ran MiXCR on the multiplex PCR reads; one entry per CDR3 protein. The sample has some 350,000 distinct CDR3 sequences, about 18% seen once. This CDR3 spans 13 amino acids. V lost 4 bases and J lost 2, with 12 bases in between. Germline V lookup: CDR1 DFQATT, CDR2 SNEGSKA (reference sequence).

Material for sequencing was peripheral blood. The rearrangement joins TRBV20-1 to TRBJ2-7; TRBD2 might be the D (5 bases). The sequence derives from an adult woman with stable Graves' hyperthyroidism. The CDR3 region has the DNA TGCAGTGCTATCGGGGAAAAGACCTACGAGCAGTACTTC. Translating it yields CSAIGEKTYEQYF.